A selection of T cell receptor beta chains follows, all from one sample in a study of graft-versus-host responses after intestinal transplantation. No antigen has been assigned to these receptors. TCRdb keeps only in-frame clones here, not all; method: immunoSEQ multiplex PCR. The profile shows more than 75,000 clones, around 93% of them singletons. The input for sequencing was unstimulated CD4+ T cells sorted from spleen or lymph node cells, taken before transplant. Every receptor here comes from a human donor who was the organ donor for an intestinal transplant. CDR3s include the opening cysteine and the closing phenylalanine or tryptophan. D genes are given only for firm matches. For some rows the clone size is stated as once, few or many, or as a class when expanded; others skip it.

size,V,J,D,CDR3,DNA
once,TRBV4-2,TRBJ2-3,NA,CASSQVGAPGDTQYF,TGTGCCAGCAGCCAAGTGGGGGCCCCCGGAGATACGCAGTATTTT
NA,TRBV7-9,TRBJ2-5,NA,CASSLRGSQQETQYF,TGTGCCAGCAGCTTACGGGGGAGCCAACAAGAGACCCAGTACTTC
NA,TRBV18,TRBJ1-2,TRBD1,CASSPSGQGLYGYTF,TGTGCCAGCTCACCCTCCGGACAGGGTTTATATGGCTACACCTTC
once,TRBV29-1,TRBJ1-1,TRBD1,CSATGQGLPNTEAFF,TGCAGCGCGACGGGACAGGGATTACCGAACACTGAAGCTTTCTTT
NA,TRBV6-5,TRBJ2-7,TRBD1,CASSYSGTGGYEQYF,TGTGCCAGCAGTTACTCCGGGACAGGGGGCTACGAGCAGTACTTC
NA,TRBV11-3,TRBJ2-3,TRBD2,CASSLGGLAGDTQYF,TGTGCCAGCAGCTTAGGTGGACTAGCGGGAGATACGCAGTATTTT
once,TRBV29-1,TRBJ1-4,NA,CSVTGLFGEKLFF,TGCAGCGTCACAGGGCTGTTCGGTGAAAAACTGTTTTTT
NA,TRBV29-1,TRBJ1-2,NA,CSVEVTAPFYGYTF,TGCAGCGTTGAAGTGACAGCGCCTTTCTATGGCTACACCTTC
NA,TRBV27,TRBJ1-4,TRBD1,CASRGTGREKLFF,TGTGCCAGTAGAGGGACAGGGAGGGAAAAACTGTTTTTT
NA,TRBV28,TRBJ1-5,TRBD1,CASSLNRGPSNQPQHF,TGTGCCAGCAGCCTGAACAGGGGGCCGAGCAATCAGCCCCAGCATTTT
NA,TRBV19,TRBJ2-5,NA,CASSIDGRGQETQYF,TGTGCCAGTAGTATAGACGGCAGGGGCCAAGAGACCCAGTACTTC
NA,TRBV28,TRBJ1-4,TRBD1,CASSLGDRGEKLFF,TGTGCCAGCAGTTTGGGGGACAGGGGTGAAAAACTGTTTTTT
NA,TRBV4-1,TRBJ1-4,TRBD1,CASSQTDRFGEKLFF,TGCGCCAGCAGCCAAACGGACAGGTTTGGTGAAAAACTGTTTTTT
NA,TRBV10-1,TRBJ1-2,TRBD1,CANGDRAYGYTF,TGCGCCAACGGGGACAGGGCCTATGGCTACACCTTC
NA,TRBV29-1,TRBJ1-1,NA,CSVVRFLNTEAFF,TGCAGCGTGGTTAGATTTTTGAACACTGAAGCTTTCTTT
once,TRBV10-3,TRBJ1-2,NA,CAISESKAGSDGYTF,TGTGCCATCAGTGAGTCGAAGGCAGGGTCCGATGGCTACACCTTC
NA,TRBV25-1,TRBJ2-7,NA,CASSEYASVGYEQYF,TGTGCCAGCAGTGAATACGCTAGCGTCGGCTACGAGCAGTACTTC
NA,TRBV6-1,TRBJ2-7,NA,CASSILAGGTYEQYF,TGTGCCAGCAGTATCTTGGCAGGGGGGACTTACGAGCAGTACTTC
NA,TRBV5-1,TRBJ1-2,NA,CASSLETDFYGYTF,TGCGCCAGCAGCTTGGAGACTGACTTCTATGGCTACACCTTC
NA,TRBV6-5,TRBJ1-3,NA,CASSAAGSSGNTIYF,TGTGCCAGCAGCGCTGCGGGTTCCTCTGGAAACACCATATATTTT
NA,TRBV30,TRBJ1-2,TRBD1,CAWSDDRAGYGYTF,TGTGCCTGGAGTGATGACAGGGCGGGGTATGGCTACACCTTC
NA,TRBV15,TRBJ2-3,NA,CATSGRGGGTDTQYF,TGTGCCACCAGCGGGAGGGGAGGGGGGACAGATACGCAGTATTTT
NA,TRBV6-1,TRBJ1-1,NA,CASSSGLRTEAFF,TGTGCCAGCAGTTCGGGTCTACGGACTGAAGCTTTCTTT
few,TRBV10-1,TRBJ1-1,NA,CASPGVNTEAFF,TGCGCCAGCCCAGGGGTTAACACTGAAGCTTTCTTT
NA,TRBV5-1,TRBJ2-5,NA,CASSSEGLPETQYF,TGCGCCAGCAGCTCGGAGGGCCTGCCAGAGACCCAGTACTTC
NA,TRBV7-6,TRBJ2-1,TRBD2,CASSFVLAEGGYNEQFF,TGTGCCAGCAGCTTTGTACTAGCGGAAGGAGGTTATAATGAGCAGTTCTTC
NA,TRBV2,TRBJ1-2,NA,CASRRTVAYGYTF,TGTGCCAGCAGGAGGACAGTAGCATATGGCTACACCTTC
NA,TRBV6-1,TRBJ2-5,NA,CASSGGWRETQYF,TGTGCCAGCAGTGGGGGATGGAGGGAGACCCAGTACTTC
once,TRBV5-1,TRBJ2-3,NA,CASSLGRTDTQYF,TGCGCCAGCAGCTTGGGTAGAACAGATACGCAGTATTTT
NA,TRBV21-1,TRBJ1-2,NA,CASSKWDRAREGYTF,TGTGCCAGCAGCAAATGGGACAGGGCCAGAGAAGGCTACACCTTC
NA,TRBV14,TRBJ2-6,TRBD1,CASNSGQGLTGANVLTF,TGTGCCAGCAACTCGGGACAGGGGTTGACCGGGGCCAACGTCCTGACTTTC
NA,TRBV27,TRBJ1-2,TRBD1,CASSLFPDRAIYGYTF,TGTGCCAGCAGTTTATTCCCCGACAGGGCCATCTATGGCTACACCTTC
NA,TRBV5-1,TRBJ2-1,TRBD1,CASSQHLLRDRGNEQFF,TGCGCCAGCAGCCAACACCTCCTCCGGGACAGGGGGAATGAGCAGTTCTTC
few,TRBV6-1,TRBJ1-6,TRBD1,CATGQGYYSPLHF,TGTGCGACGGGACAGGGATACTATTCACCCCTCCACTTT
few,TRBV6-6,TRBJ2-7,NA,CASSYPETYEQYF,TGTGCCAGCAGTTACCCGGAGACCTACGAGCAGTACTTC
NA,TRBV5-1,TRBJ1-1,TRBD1,CASSYLGTGYFEAFF,TGCGCCAGCAGCTACCTCGGGACAGGGTATTTTGAAGCTTTCTTT
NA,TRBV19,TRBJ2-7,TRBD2,CASRTSGESFYEQYF,TGTGCCAGTAGAACTAGCGGGGAAAGCTTCTACGAGCAGTACTTC
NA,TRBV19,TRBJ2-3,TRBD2,CASKGLEDTQYF,TGTGCCAGTAAGGGACTAGAAGATACGCAGTATTTT
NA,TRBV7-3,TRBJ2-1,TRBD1,CASSPTAGQGIEQFF,TGTGCCAGCAGCCCGACAGCGGGACAGGGAATAGAGCAGTTCTTC
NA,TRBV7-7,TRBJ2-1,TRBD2,CASSPRWLADYNEQFF,TGTGCTAGCAGCCCCCGTTGGCTAGCGGATTACAATGAGCAGTTCTTC
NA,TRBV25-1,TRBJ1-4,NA,CASTSTQGSTEKLFF,TGTGCCAGCACCTCCACCCAGGGTAGTACAGAAAAACTGTTTTTT
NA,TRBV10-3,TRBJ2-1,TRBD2,CATSLGTSGRAKGFF,TGTGCCACCTCACTCGGGACTAGCGGGAGGGCCAAAGGTTTCTTC
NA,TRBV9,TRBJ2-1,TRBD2,CAISGSIAYNEQFF,TGTGCCATTAGCGGGAGTATCGCCTACAATGAGCAGTTCTTC
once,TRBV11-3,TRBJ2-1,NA,CASSFHRGGDEQFF,TGTGCCAGCAGCTTCCATCGCGGGGGCGATGAGCAGTTCTTC
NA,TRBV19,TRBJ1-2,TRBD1,CASTKRPRDRYGYTF,TGTGCCAGTACCAAAAGGCCCCGGGACAGGTATGGCTACACCTTC